This T cell receptor beta chain was profiled in a study of blood T cell repertoires in COVID-19. Here immunoSEQ multiplex PCR was the method, and the copy in TCRdb shows in-frame clones only, minus some. The sample shows roughly 88,000 clones, about 93% of them seen only once. The source is a woman in her forties or fifties in a cohort sampled during active COVID-19. The specimen sequenced was peripheral blood.

The CDR3 bases are TGTGCCAGCAGCGTTGGGGCCGGCGGAAATTCACCCCTCCACTTT. Its protein is CASSVGAGGNSPLHF. The genes are TRBV9 and TRBJ1-6, with TRBD1 as a possible D gene (5 bases). Per the germline V gene, CDR1 is SGDLS and CDR2 is YYNGEE. The CDR3 runs 15 residues. The germline V and J ends were trimmed by 2 bases and 7 bases, with 13 bases remaining between them.